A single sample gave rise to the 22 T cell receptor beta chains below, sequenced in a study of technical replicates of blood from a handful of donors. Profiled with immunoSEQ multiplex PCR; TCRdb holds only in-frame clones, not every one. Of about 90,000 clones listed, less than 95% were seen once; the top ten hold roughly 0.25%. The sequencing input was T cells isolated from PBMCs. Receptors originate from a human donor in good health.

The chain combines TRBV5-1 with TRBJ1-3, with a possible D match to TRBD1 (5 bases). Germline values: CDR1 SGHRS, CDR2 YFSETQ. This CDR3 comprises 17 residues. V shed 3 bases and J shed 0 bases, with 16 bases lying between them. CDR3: CASSWAGRESSGNTIYF. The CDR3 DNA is TGCGCCAGCAGCTGGGCAGGGCGGGAGTCCTCTGGAAACACCATATATTTT. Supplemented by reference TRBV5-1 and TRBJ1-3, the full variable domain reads KAGVTQTPRYLIKTRGQQVTLSCSPISGHRSVSWYQQTPGQGLQFLFEYFSETQRNKGNFPGRFSGRQFSNSRSEMNVSTLELGDSALYLCASSWAGRESSGNTIYFGEGSWLTVV.

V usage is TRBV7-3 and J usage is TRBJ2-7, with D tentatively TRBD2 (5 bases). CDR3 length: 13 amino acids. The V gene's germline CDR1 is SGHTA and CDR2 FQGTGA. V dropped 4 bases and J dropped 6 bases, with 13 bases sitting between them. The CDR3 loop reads CASSSGLNGEQYF. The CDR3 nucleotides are TGTGCCAGCAGCTCAGGACTTAACGGCGAGCAGTACTTC.

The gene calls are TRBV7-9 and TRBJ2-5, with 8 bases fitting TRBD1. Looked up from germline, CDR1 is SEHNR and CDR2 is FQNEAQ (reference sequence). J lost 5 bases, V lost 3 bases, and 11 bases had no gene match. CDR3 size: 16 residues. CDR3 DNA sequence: TGTGCCAGCAGCTTCATAGGTCAGGGGGCCGGGGAGACCCAGTACTTC. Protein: CASSFIGQGAGETQYF. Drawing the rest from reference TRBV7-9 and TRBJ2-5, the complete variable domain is DTGVSQNPRHKITKRGQNVTFRCDPISEHNRLYWYRQTLGQGPEFLTYFQNEAQLEKSRLLSDRFSAERPKGSFSTLEIQRTEQGDSAMYLCASSFIGQGAGETQYFGPGTRLLVL.

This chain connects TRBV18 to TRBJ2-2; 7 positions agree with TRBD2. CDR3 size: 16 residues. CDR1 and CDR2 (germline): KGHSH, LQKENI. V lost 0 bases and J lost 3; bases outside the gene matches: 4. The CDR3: CASSPPAGAHTGELFF. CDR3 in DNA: TGTGCCAGCTCACCACCGGCGGGAGCGCACACCGGGGAGCTGTTTTTT.

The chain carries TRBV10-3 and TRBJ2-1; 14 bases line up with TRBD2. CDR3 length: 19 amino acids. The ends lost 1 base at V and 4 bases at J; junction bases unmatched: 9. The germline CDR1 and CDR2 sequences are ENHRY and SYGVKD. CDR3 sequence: CAISEFRTSGGRGYNEQFF. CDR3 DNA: TGTGCCATCAGTGAGTTTCGGACTAGCGGGGGGAGAGGATACAATGAGCAGTTCTTC.

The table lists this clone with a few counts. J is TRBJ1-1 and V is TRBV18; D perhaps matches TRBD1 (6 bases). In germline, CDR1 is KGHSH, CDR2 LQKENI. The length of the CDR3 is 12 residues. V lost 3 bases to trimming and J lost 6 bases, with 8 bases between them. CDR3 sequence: CASSPDSPEAFF. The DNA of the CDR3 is TGTGCCAGCTCACCGGACAGTCCTGAAGCTTTCTTT.

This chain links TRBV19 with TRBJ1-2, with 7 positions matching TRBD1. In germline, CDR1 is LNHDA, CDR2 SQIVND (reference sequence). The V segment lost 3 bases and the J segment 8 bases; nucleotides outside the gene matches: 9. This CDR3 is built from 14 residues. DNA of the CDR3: TGTGCCAGTAGTATTGATCGGGGGACAGAGGGCTACACCTTC. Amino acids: CASSIDRGTEGYTF.

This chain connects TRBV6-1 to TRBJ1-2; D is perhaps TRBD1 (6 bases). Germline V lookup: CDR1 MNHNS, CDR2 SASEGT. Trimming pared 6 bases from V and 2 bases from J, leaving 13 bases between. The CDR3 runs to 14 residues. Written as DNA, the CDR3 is TGTGCCAGCAGACCAATCACAGGGAACTATGGCTACACCTTC. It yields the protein CASRPITGNYGYTF.

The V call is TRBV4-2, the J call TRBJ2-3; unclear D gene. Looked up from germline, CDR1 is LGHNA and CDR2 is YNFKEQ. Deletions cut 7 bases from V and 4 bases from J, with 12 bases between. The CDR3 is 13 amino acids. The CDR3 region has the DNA TGTGCCAGCACCCCCGAGAATGCAGATACGCAGTATTTT. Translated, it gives CASTPENADTQYF.

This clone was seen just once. CDR3 protein: CASHQGMGPDQPQHF. The DNA of the CDR3 is TGTGCCAGTCACCAGGGGATGGGGCCTGATCAGCCCCAGCATTTT. V gene TRBV19 combines with J gene TRBJ1-5; D might be TRBD1 (6 bases). V lost 8 bases, J lost 5 bases, and 19 bases lay in between. CDR3 size: 15 residues. The germline V gene has CDR1 LNHDA and CDR2 SQIVND (reference sequence).

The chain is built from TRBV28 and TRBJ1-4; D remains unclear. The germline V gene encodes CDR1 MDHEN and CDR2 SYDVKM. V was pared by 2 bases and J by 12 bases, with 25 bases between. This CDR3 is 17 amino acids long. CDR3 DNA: TGTGCCAGCAGTTTACAAGCCATCGGTGCTCCGTATTCGGAACTGTTTTTT. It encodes CASSLQAIGAPYSELFF.

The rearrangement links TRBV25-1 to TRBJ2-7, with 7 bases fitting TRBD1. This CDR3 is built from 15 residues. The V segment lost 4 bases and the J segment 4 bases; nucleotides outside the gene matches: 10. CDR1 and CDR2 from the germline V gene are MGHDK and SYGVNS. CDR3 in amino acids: CASSAGDSLVYEQYF. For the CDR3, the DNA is TGTGCCAGCAGTGCCGGGGACAGCCTGGTATACGAGCAGTACTTC.

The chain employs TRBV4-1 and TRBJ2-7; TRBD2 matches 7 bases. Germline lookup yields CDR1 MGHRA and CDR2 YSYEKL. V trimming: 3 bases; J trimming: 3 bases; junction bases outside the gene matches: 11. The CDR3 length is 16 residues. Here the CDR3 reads CASSQEPGLLNYEQYF. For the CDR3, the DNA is TGCGCCAGCAGCCAGGAACCGGGACTACTAAACTACGAGCAGTACTTC.

CDR3 amino acids: CASSPLSGTSEKRGGELFF. The CDR3 DNA follows: TGTGCCAGCAGCCCCCTTTCCGGGACTAGCGAAAAAAGGGGCGGGGAGCTGTTTTTT. The rearrangement uses TRBV28 and TRBJ2-2, with TRBD2 matching over 10 bases. The CDR3 consists of 19 residues. CDR1 and CDR2 from the germline V gene are MDHEN and SYDVKM. The junction had 20 bases not matched to a gene; V was cut back by 6 bases and J by 7 bases. Complete variable domain (other parts from reference TRBV28 and TRBJ2-2): DVKVTQSSRYLVKRTGEKVFLECVQDMDHENMFWYRQDPGLGLRLIYFSYDVKMKEKGDIPEGYSVSREKKERFSLILESASTNQTSMYLCASSPLSGTSEKRGGELFFGEGSRLTVL.

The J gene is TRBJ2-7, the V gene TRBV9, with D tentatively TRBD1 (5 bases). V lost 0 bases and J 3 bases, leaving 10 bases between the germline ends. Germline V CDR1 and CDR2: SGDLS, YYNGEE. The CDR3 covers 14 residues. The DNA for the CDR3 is TGTGCCAGCAGCGTAGGGCAGGGTGTCTACGAGCAGTACTTC. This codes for CASSVGQGVYEQYF.

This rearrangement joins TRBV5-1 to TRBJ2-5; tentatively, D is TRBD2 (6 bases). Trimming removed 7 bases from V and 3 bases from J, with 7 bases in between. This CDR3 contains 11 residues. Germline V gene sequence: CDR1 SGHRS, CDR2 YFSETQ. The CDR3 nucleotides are TGCGCCAGCGGGGAGGAAGAGACCCAGTACTTC. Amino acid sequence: CASGEEETQYF.

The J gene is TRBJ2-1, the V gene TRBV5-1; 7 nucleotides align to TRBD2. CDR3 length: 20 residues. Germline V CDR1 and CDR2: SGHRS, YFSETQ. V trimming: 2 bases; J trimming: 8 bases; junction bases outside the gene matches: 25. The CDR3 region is CASSFGASGVGSGRAHEQFF. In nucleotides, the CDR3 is TGCGCCAGCAGCTTTGGGGCTTCGGGGGTTGGTAGCGGGCGTGCGCATGAGCAGTTCTTC.

The CDR3 DNA reads TGTGCCAGCAGGCCCGGGACTAGCGTCGAGCAGTACTTC. This gives the protein CASRPGTSVEQYF. V gene TRBV5-4 combines with J gene TRBJ2-7, with 10 bases matching TRBD2. The ends lost 5 bases at V and 6 bases at J; junction bases unmatched: 5. Germline CDR1 reads SGHNT; CDR2 reads YYREEE (reference sequence). This CDR3 has 13 residues.

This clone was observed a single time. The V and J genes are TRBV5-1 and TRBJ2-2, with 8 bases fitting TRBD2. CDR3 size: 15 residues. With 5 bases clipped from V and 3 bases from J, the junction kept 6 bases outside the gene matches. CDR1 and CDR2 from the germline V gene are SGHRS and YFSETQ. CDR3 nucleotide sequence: TGCGCCAGCAGGTCCGGGACTAGTTACACCGGGGAGCTGTTTTTT. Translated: CASRSGTSYTGELFF.

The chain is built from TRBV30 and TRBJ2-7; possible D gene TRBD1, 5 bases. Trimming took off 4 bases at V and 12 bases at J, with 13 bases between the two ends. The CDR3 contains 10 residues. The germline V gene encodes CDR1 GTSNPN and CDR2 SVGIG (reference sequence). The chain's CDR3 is CAWTGSVLYF. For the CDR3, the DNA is TGTGCCTGGACAGGGTCGGTCTTGTACTTC.

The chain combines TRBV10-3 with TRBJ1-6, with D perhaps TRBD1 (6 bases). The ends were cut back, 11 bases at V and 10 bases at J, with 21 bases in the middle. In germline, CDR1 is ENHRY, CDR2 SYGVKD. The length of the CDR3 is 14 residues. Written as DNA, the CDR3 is TGTGCCGTTAGGGGGGGAGGTCTAGAATCACCCCTCCACTTT. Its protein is CAVRGGGLESPLHF.

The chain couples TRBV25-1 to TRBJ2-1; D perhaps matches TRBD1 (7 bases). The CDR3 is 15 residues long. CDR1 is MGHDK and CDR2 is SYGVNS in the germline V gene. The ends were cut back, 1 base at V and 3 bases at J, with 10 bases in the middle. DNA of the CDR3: TGTGCCAGCAGTGAATCTCAGGGGGGCTACAATGAGCAGTTCTTC. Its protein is CASSESQGGYNEQFF.